The clone carrying this T cell receptor beta chain was seen once. Its antigen is not identified. The PCR ran on 60 Vbeta and 13 Jbeta primers. The protocol was immunoSEQ multiplex PCR, while the TCRdb copy is restricted to in-frame clones and leaves out a portion. The table records some 200,000 clones, around 74% of them present only once. The germline CDR1 and CDR2 sequences are LGHNA and YSLEER. The length of the CDR3 is 18 residues. With 0 bases removed from V and 0 bases from J, the gap between germline ends came to 12 bases. The data were obtained in a study of cytomegalovirus exposure and HLA in healthy donors. General study results and limits: Later analysis showed TCR association rates varying by HLA locus, highest for DRB1 and lowest for HLA-C.

V usage is TRBV4-3 and J usage is TRBJ2-6; perhaps TRBD2 as D (5 bases). Sequencing was done on a sample of PBMCs. The receptor comes from a girl aged 10 to 17 in good health and CMV-seropositive. The CDR3 region has the DNA TGCGCCAGCAGCCAAGAGAGGGAGTACGGCTCTGGGGCCAACGTCCTGACTTTC. Residues: CASSQEREYGSGANVLTF.